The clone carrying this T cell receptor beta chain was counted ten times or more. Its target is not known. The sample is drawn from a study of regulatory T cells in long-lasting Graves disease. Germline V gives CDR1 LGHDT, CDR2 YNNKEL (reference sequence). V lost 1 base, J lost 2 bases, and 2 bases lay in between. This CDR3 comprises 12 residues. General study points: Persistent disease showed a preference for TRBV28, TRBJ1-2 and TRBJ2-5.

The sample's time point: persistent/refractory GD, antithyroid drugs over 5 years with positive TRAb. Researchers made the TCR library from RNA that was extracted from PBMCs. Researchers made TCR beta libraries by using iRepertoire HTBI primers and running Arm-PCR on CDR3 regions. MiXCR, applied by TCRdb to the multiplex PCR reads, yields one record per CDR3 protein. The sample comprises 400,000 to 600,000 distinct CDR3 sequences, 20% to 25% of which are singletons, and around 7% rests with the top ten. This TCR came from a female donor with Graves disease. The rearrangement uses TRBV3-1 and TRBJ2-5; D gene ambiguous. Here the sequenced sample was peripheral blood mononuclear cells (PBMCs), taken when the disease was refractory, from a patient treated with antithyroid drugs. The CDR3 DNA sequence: TGTGCCAGCAGCCAAGTGCAAGAGACCCAGTACTTC. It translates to CASSQVQETQYF.